Listed below are T cell receptor beta chains from one sample, sequenced in a study of beta chain features in type 1 diabetes. Clones were sequenced by immunoSEQ multiplex PCR, and TCRdb holds only the in-frame ones, with some missing. The table has some 410,000 clones, about an eighth seen once. What was sequenced was naive CD4+ T cells from blood. The source is a woman under 30 in good health. Each CDR3 is given without its conserved first and last residue.

V gene	J gene	CDR3 protein
TRBV20-1	TRBJ2-1	SATGLREQF
TRBV9	TRBJ2-5	ASSPDLALETQY
TRBV5-4	TRBJ1-3	ASSLEQNTIY
TRBV7-9	TRBJ2-3	ASSLTYLDTQY
TRBV7-8	TRBJ2-5	ASSLRQGLVAETQY
TRBV29-1	TRBJ1-1	SGTLGQAEAF
TRBV30	TRBJ2-5	AWRTDRGETQY
TRBV18	TRBJ2-3	ASSPPQGASTDTQY
TRBV7-3	TRBJ2-5	ASSFSGIGETQY
TRBV29-1	TRBJ1-3	SVDVGSSGNTIY
TRBV7-6	TRBJ2-7	ASSLEVSGRRY
TRBV29-1	TRBJ2-1	SVDPSGINNEQF
TRBV5-4	TRBJ2-3	ASSSQQGIGTDTQY
TRBV11-1	TRBJ1-6	ASSKDRVSPLH
TRBV15	TRBJ2-1	ATSREVTSSQF
TRBV29-1	TRBJ1-1	SVIGTVLNTEAF
TRBV7-8	TRBJ2-2	ASRMGLTGELF
TRBV2	TRBJ2-4	ASRLLAKNIQY
TRBV7-3	TRBJ2-5	ASSLIGSQETQY
TRBV20-1	TRBJ1-2	SARASHT
TRBV2	TRBJ2-5	ASGGLAGGRETQY
TRBV7-9	TRBJ2-3	ASSLRLAGGRDTQY
TRBV7-9	TRBJ1-1	ASSPPGRTEAF
TRBV6-1	TRBJ1-5	ASSAGDGGNQPQH
TRBV18	TRBJ1-6	ASSPNGVKNSPLH
TRBV20-1	TRBJ2-5	SSKVAKTQY
TRBV7-9	TRBJ2-7	ASSTPVGLTEQY
TRBV5-6	TRBJ2-1	ASSSQTGRNEQF
TRBV20-1	TRBJ2-3	SASGITQY
TRBV28	TRBJ2-5	ASSEQPTGAN
TRBV2	TRBJ1-5	ASSRDGRSPQH
TRBV30	TRBJ2-1	AFKRGRDYNEQF
TRBV7-8	TRBJ2-4	ASTPEPRNIQY
TRBV4-3	TRBJ2-3	ASSQVIAGALTDTQY
TRBV4-1	TRBJ2-1	ASSQDGQVYNEQF
TRBV4-1	TRBJ2-3	ASSRATVGPRTDTQY
TRBV7-2	TRBJ2-1	ASSLEAGGPRQF
TRBV28	TRBJ1-2	ASSSSDGYYGYT
TRBV29-1	TRBJ2-3	SVEVRTRRMDTQY
TRBV7-9	TRBJ1-6	ASSLGGWDNSPLH
TRBV14	TRBJ1-2	ASSRTSVGYT
TRBV15	TRBJ1-5	ATSIQVGQPQH
TRBV7-3	TRBJ2-3	ASSWNADTQY
TRBV27	TRBJ2-1	ATLVRGTVAAYNEQF
TRBV4-3	TRBJ1-1	ASSHRPGDTEAF
TRBV5-1	TRBJ2-1	ASRWSSYNEQF
TRBV29-1	TRBJ2-7	SVARGGPIHEQY